This T cell receptor (beta chain) was sequenced in a study of naive and memory T cell subsets (dated by TCRdb to 2015 to 2018). About the full investigation: An open-source, UMI-based TCR alpha and beta sequencing pipeline was applied to sorted naive and memory peripheral blood T cell subsets. Complete agreement was observed between the functional CMV T cell responses and the IgG serology results. RNA was DNase-treated and reverse transcribed with TCR constant-region primers, mostly using SuperScript III. General conclusions and limits of the study: The repertoire findings for the naive and memory subsets could not be validated, as no ground truth was available. RNA-based TCR counts may be influenced by expression changes linked to T cell activation and differentiation. A few larger clonotypes were found in naive repertoires, especially CD8, and these larger clonotypes were possibly memory cells re-expressing CD45RA. TCR abundance followed a power law whose exponent differed between naive and memory subsets but was consistent across the three individuals. Gini index rose and Shannon and inverse Simpson diversity fell from naive through CM, EM and EMRA in both CD4 and CD8 cells. Clonotypes were defined as single alpha or beta chain sequences, not paired alpha/beta receptors. Once error correction was done, more than 90% of naive TCR sequences showed up just once, which made the naive abundance distributions much steeper than those of the memory subsets.

Libraries were made using UMI-ligation and nested PCR. An equimolar mix of two oligonucleotides covering both TRBC1 and TRBC2 was used as the beta constant-region primer. The ligated cDNA went through four rounds of PCR with nested alpha and beta constant-region primers together with the SP2 primer. A single-stranded oligonucleotide bearing the SP2 primer plus a 12-nucleotide UMI was ligated onto the 3' end of the cDNA by T4 RNA ligase 1. Incubation of the ligation reaction lasted roughly 20-25 hours at 16 degrees C. PCR2 was typically performed as a SYBR Green qPCR and was stopped at a predetermined threshold so that over-amplification was prevented. All purifications after the first were performed with Agencourt AMPure XP magnetic beads. Libraries were quantified by Qubit and checked on a TapeStation, where a main peak was expected near 650 bp. Pooled libraries were sequenced on an Illumina MiSeq using v2 2x251 paired-end kits, and typically roughly 1-2.1 million reads were obtained per sample. Each sample was pooled at 4 nM, and roughly 5-7% PhiX was included to help cluster recognition. For the original study's pipeline: V and J genes were assigned to Demultiplexor-processed FASTQ reads by Decombinator through tag matching, with a single base-pair mismatch being allowed. By using UMIs, Collapsinator corrected both sequencing errors and the frequency errors caused by PCR heterogeneity. TCRs were translated and CDR3s were extracted from the conserved cysteine to the FGXG phenylalanine by CDR3Translator, with non-productive sequences being flagged. Gini, Shannon entropy and inverse Simpson indices were calculated on repertoires subsampled to equal numbers of UMI-defined TCRs. Within the linear range, a power law was fitted by maximum likelihood to the distributions of clonotype abundance. When run on a single naive CD8 sample, MIGEC and the pipeline yielded similar UMI counts, similar unique TCR numbers and similar clonal distributions. In one analysis, naive TCRs also found in any memory subset of the same donor were removed from the naive repertoire. A set of approximately 7,300 CMV-associated CDR3 sequences, compiled from VDJdb and a published dataset, was used to search the repertoires. TCRdb reran the public reads through fastp at Q25 and MiXCR, keeping productive beta chains. Every CDR3 protein is listed once, alongside the most common genes and DNA of its rows. TCRdb's processing, not the authors' own work, is the source of the V and J calls. The sample data list under 150,000 distinct CDR3 sequences, and 15% to 25% of these were observed just once. The ten largest clones capture roughly 0.6% of the sample.

Note on this clonotype: No cognate antigen has been identified for it. Base qualities are not provided; no much larger clone lies one nucleotide away.

Separate amplification of TCR alpha and beta chain libraries was performed from the second PCR step onward. Donor CMV status was determined by IFNgamma production from CD4+ T cells after overnight stimulation of fresh PBMCs with CMV viral lysate. Using Miltenyi beads, CD4 T cells were first positively selected, and CD8 T cells were then positively selected from the CD4-negative fraction. Cells were stained for CD3, CD4, CD8, CD45RA, CD27 and a live/dead dye and were sorted on a BD Aria II into four subsets based on CD45RA and CD27. Blood came from a few healthy volunteers, each fractionated into CD4 and CD8 T cells and then into four differentiation subsets. Around 120 ml of peripheral blood was collected from each donor, and PBMC were isolated from the blood using Ficoll-Paque PLUS density-gradient centrifugation. Sorted cells were lysed in RLT buffer, and RNA was extracted with a Qiagen RNeasy kit and stored at -80°C.

The CDR1 and CDR2 encoded by the germline V gene are ENHRY and SYGVKD. The junction shows trimming of 3 bases on V and 6 bases on J, and the gene matches do not reach 1 base of it. From cysteine to phenylalanine, the CDR3 is 12 amino acids long. CDR3 DNA only is kept here, 36 bases in frame from base 1. Sequenced: naive CD8+ T cells from blood. The cell subset or site label on this specimen signifies: naive T cells, CD45RA high CD27+. The chain is assembled from TRBV10-3 and TRBJ2-7; 8 bases in the junction line up with TRBD2. The receptor was derived from a human donor in good health. The CDR3 in this case is CAISDGGAEQYF. The nucleotide sequence is TGTGCCATCAGTGACGGGGGGGCCGAGCAGTACTTC.